The sequence of this T cell receptor beta chain was determined in a study of control samples from healthy donors and cancer patients. V lost 6 bases to trimming and J lost 3 bases, with 11 bases between them. The germline V gene encodes CDR1 LGHNT and CDR2 FRNRAP. This CDR3 comprises 13 residues. Sequenced by immunoSEQ multiplex PCR; TCRdb stores in-frame clones only, minus some. This sample has around 120,000 clones, with approximately 90% found just once. This receptor was taken from a woman in her forties or fifties with colorectal cancer. The chain is built from TRBV12-5 and TRBJ1-2; no clear D gene. Sequencing used PBMCs. The CDR3, as DNA: TGTGCTAGTGGAGACGGGGTCTACTATGGCTACACCTTC. The encoded protein is CASGDGVYYGYTF. Complete variable domain (other parts from reference TRBV12-5 and TRBJ1-2): DARVTQTPRHKVTEMGQEVTMRCQPILGHNTVFWYRQTMMQGLELLAYFRNRAPLDDSGMPKDRFSAEMPDATLATLKIQPSEPRDSAVYFCASGDGVYYGYTFGSGTRLTVV.